The rows below give T cell receptor beta chains drawn from one sample of a study of blood T cell repertoires in COVID-19. Repertoires were generated with immunoSEQ multiplex PCR, while TCRdb's copy carries only in-frame clones and drops some. The table lists approximately 280,000 clones, approximately 84% of them singletons. The sequenced sample was peripheral blood. All receptors derive from a human donor with COVID-19, enrolled during active disease. The donor label of this sample is uncertain. Each CDR3 is given without its conserved first and last residue. The order of the fields is CDR3 protein, J gene, V gene, clone size. Only part of the rows carry a size: once, few, many, or a class if the clone is expanded.

CDR3aa: ASRIGLVSSYEQY
j_gene: TRBJ2-7
v_gene: TRBV7-2
abundance: .

CDR3aa: ASSRGSGRNEQF
j_gene: TRBJ2-1
v_gene: TRBV7-2
abundance: .

CDR3aa: ASSRSGSQETQY
j_gene: TRBJ2-5
v_gene: TRBV7-9
abundance: .

CDR3aa: ASSPSDRLPGNTIY
j_gene: TRBJ1-3
v_gene: TRBV5-1
abundance: few

CDR3aa: ASSPLMNTEAF
j_gene: TRBJ1-1
v_gene: TRBV7-9
abundance: .

CDR3aa: ASSPYRQGFKNEQF
j_gene: TRBJ2-1
v_gene: TRBV28
abundance: .

CDR3aa: ASRGGRGNSPLH
j_gene: TRBJ1-6
v_gene: TRBV2
abundance: few

CDR3aa: ASSSSRDSYGYT
j_gene: TRBJ1-2
v_gene: TRBV19
abundance: .

CDR3aa: ASSPAGQGSTEAF
j_gene: TRBJ1-1
v_gene: TRBV18
abundance: .

CDR3aa: ASRVTGTMYGYT
j_gene: TRBJ1-2
v_gene: TRBV28
abundance: few

CDR3aa: ASKRDREAEAF
j_gene: TRBJ1-1
v_gene: TRBV5-1
abundance: .

CDR3aa: ASSRNGQANSPLH
j_gene: TRBJ1-6
v_gene: TRBV5-4
abundance: .

CDR3aa: ASSPPGGRKQETQY
j_gene: TRBJ2-5
v_gene: TRBV19
abundance: .

CDR3aa: ASSLRAGAYNEQF
j_gene: TRBJ2-1
v_gene: TRBV7-9
abundance: .

CDR3aa: ASSLGPLAGAYEQY
j_gene: TRBJ2-7
v_gene: TRBV5-1
abundance: .

CDR3aa: ASSQVGSYSPLH
j_gene: TRBJ1-6
v_gene: TRBV5-8
abundance: .

CDR3aa: ASSYDRGREQY
j_gene: TRBJ2-7
v_gene: TRBV6-2/TRBV6-3
abundance: .

CDR3aa: ATRIGRGTDTQY
j_gene: TRBJ2-3
v_gene: TRBV2
abundance: .

CDR3aa: SVEVKLAGDEQF
j_gene: TRBJ2-1
v_gene: TRBV29-1
abundance: .

CDR3aa: ASSRPERYEQY
j_gene: TRBJ2-7
v_gene: TRBV5-4
abundance: once

CDR3aa: ASSHPQQGFYGNTIY
j_gene: TRBJ1-3
v_gene: TRBV3-1/TRBV3-2
abundance: .

CDR3aa: ASSSGVSGNTIY
j_gene: TRBJ1-3
v_gene: TRBV7-3
abundance: few

CDR3aa: ASSTYYQNQPQH
j_gene: TRBJ1-5
v_gene: TRBV2
abundance: .

CDR3aa: ASSLQGPSDTQY
j_gene: TRBJ2-3
v_gene: TRBV5-4
abundance: .

CDR3aa: ASSYSRGANEAF
j_gene: TRBJ1-1
v_gene: TRBV6-5
abundance: .

CDR3aa: ASSRRDRGLRETQY
j_gene: TRBJ2-5
v_gene: TRBV13
abundance: many

CDR3aa: ASSLSTGGMTDTQY
j_gene: TRBJ2-3
v_gene: TRBV7-6
abundance: .

CDR3aa: ASSRGPTYEQY
j_gene: TRBJ2-7
v_gene: TRBV6-6
abundance: .

CDR3aa: ASSVEAEEQF
j_gene: TRBJ2-1
v_gene: TRBV9
abundance: .

CDR3aa: AWRYGTSEETQY
j_gene: TRBJ2-5
v_gene: TRBV30
abundance: .

CDR3aa: AWSATGGSNQPQH
j_gene: TRBJ1-5
v_gene: TRBV30
abundance: .

CDR3aa: ASSVRGRTEAF
j_gene: TRBJ1-1
v_gene: TRBV2
abundance: once

CDR3aa: AWSGNWAGEAF
j_gene: TRBJ1-1
v_gene: TRBV30
abundance: .

CDR3aa: ASSFRDLDGYT
j_gene: TRBJ1-2
v_gene: TRBV5-1
abundance: .

CDR3aa: ASSLAGPGYNEQF
j_gene: TRBJ2-1
v_gene: TRBV7-2
abundance: many

CDR3aa: ASSPLTGSSGNTIY
j_gene: TRBJ1-3
v_gene: TRBV28
abundance: .

CDR3aa: ASSLRTGGAFRTEAF
j_gene: TRBJ1-1
v_gene: TRBV7-2
abundance: .

CDR3aa: ASTRDLGGYT
j_gene: TRBJ1-2
v_gene: TRBV19
abundance: .

CDR3aa: ASRRARGQGANEQF
j_gene: TRBJ2-1
v_gene: TRBV7-9
abundance: .

CDR3aa: ASSRAQGYYSGNTIY
j_gene: TRBJ1-3
v_gene: TRBV6-6
abundance: .

CDR3aa: ASSVSGQGNYGYT
j_gene: TRBJ1-2
v_gene: TRBV5-1
abundance: .

CDR3aa: ASTRTAGNTIY
j_gene: TRBJ1-3
v_gene: TRBV6-6
abundance: .

CDR3aa: ASSQDRGQGVGYT
j_gene: TRBJ1-2
v_gene: TRBV4-3
abundance: .

CDR3aa: ASSEARTSSSRRELF
j_gene: TRBJ2-2
v_gene: TRBV2
abundance: .